The text below deals with one T cell receptor (beta chain). Its matching antigen is unknown. Germline V gives CDR1 MNHEY, CDR2 SMNVEV (reference sequence). The CDR3 is made up of 15 amino acids. V was pared by 6 bases and J by 1 base, with 15 bases between. Sequenced by immunoSEQ multiplex PCR; TCRdb stores in-frame clones only, minus some. There are some 22,000 clones in the sample; under 95% occur only once, and approximately 10% lies in the top ten. This sample stems from a study of PD-L1 blockade in urothelial cancer. Study-wide context: The number of prior chemotherapy regimens per patient was 0 to 3. The analyses of blood took place 3 weeks (second dose) and 6 weeks after treatment start. Findings and limits, study-wide: Pretreatment TCR clonality in blood under the median foretold superior survival.

As for time point: peripheral blood 6 weeks after treatment start. The chain joins TRBV27 to TRBJ1-2; weak D call: TRBD1 (6 bases). This clonotype was obtained from an older woman with urothelial cancer. The material was PBMCs, obtained around atezolizumab (anti-PD-L1) treatment. The CDR3 sequence: CASSQRQDLNYGYTF. In nucleotides, the CDR3 is TGTGCCAGCAGCCAAAGACAGGACCTTAACTATGGCTACACCTTC.